These T cell receptor beta chains were read from a single sample in a study of blood T cell repertoires in COVID-19. Generated by immunoSEQ multiplex PCR, the TCRdb table keeps only in-frame clones and is missing some. The sample shows under 500,000 clones, roughly 89% of them seen only once. The sequencing input was peripheral blood. The receptors stem from a woman aged 30 to 39 with acute or convalescent COVID-19. CDR3s include the opening cysteine and the closing phenylalanine or tryptophan. Each record gives: J gene, D gene, clone size, V gene, CDR3 DNA, CDR3 protein. A D gene is named only where the DNA matches it firmly. Clone size is given for some rows only: seen once, a few or many times, or a class if the clone is expanded.

TRBJ2-4	TRBD1	-	TRBV11-1	TGTGCCAGCAGCTTGCATTCGGGACAGGGAAACATTCAGTACTTC	CASSLHSGQGNIQYF
TRBJ2-2	TRBD1	-	TRBV5-6	TGTGCCAGCAGCTTGGACGGACAGGGTGACGGGGAGCTGTTTTTT	CASSLDGQGDGELFF
TRBJ2-1	TRBD1	-	TRBV7-2	TGTGCCAGCAGCTCATCAGGGGGCCTCCACAATGAGCAGTTCTTC	CASSSSGGLHNEQFF
TRBJ2-5	TRBD1	-	TRBV5-1	TGCGCCAGCAGCCAGGGGACAGAAGAGACCCAGTACTTC	CASSQGTEETQYF
TRBJ1-5	-	once	TRBV5-6	TGTGCCAGCAGCCTCCGGGGAAAAGGTGGGATCAAACAGCATTTT	CASSLRGKGGIKQHF
TRBJ2-3	-	-	TRBV11-1	TGTGCCAGCAGCTTGTCGGGTGCAGGGTACCAAGATACGCAGTATTTT	CASSLSGAGYQDTQYF
TRBJ2-1	TRBD1	-	TRBV5-8	TGTGCCAGCAGATCGACAGGGATGTTCTTC	CASRSTGMFF
TRBJ1-1	-	-	TRBV20-1	TGCAGTGCTCGCAGAAACACTGAAGCTTTCTTT	CSARRNTEAFF
TRBJ1-4	-	-	TRBV20-1	TGCAGTGCTAGTTCGGGCGGGGGTGAAAAACTGTTTTTT	CSASSGGGEKLFF
TRBJ2-3	TRBD1	-	TRBV2	TGTGCCATCCCGGACAGGGGGGGAGATACGCAGTATTTT	CAIPDRGGDTQYF
TRBJ1-2	TRBD1	-	TRBV7-9	TGTGCCAGCAGCAGAGAGCCCGGACAGGGGGTTCTTTATGGCTACACCTTC	CASSREPGQGVLYGYTF
TRBJ1-1	-	-	TRBV28	TGTGCCAGCAGGATGGCGGCTAGGACTGAAGCTTTCTTT	CASRMAARTEAFF
TRBJ2-3	-	-	TRBV2	TGTGCCAGCAGCAACAGGGGGGGACCACCAGATACGCAGTATTTT	CASSNRGGPPDTQYF
TRBJ2-7	-	-	TRBV28	TGTGCCAGCAGTTTCTTCCTTTACTACGAGCAGTACTTC	CASSFFLYYEQYF
TRBJ2-1	TRBD1	once	TRBV24-1	TGTGCCACCAGTGATTTGAAGATGACAGGGTTAGATGAGCAGTTCTTC	CATSDLKMTGLDEQFF
TRBJ1-4	TRBD1	-	TRBV28	TGTGCCAGCCGCTCGACAGGGGGCTCTGAAAAACTGTTTTTT	CASRSTGGSEKLFF
TRBJ1-5	-	-	TRBV21-1	TGTGCCAGCAGCAAAGGTGGAGGCAGAGGTAACAATCAGCCCCAGCATTTT	CASSKGGGRGNNQPQHF
TRBJ2-1	-	-	TRBV20-1	TGCAGTGCTGGGAGCAATGAGCAGTTCTTC	CSAGSNEQFF
TRBJ1-2	-	few	TRBV10-2	TGCGCCAGCAGTGAAGACAGTCTAAATGGCTACACCTTC	CASSEDSLNGYTF
TRBJ2-7	-	-	TRBV9	TGTGCCAGCAGCGAAGGAGGGTCCGGATCCTACGAGCAGTACTTC	CASSEGGSGSYEQYF
TRBJ1-2	-	-	TRBV19	TGTGCCAGTAATCCAGGGCACTATGGCTACACCTTC	CASNPGHYGYTF
TRBJ1-5	TRBD1	once	TRBV7-2	TGTGCCAGCAGCTTAGATGGACAGGCCTATCAGCCCCAGCATTTT	CASSLDGQAYQPQHF
TRBJ2-1	TRBD1	once	TRBV28	TGTGCCAGCAGTTCGGGACAGGGAGTATACAATGAGCAGTTCTTC	CASSSGQGVYNEQFF
TRBJ1-2	TRBD1	-	TRBV6-1	TGTGCCAGCAGTGATTGGTTCAGGGGGCTGTATGGCTACACCTTC	CASSDWFRGLYGYTF
TRBJ1-1	TRBD1	-	TRBV3-1/TRBV3-2	TGTGCCAGCAGCTTACATCCAGGGGGTGCAAATCAAGTGGAAGCTTTCTTT	CASSLHPGGANQVEAFF
TRBJ1-1	TRBD1	-	TRBV7-9	TGTGCCAGCAGCTGGACAGGGGTGACTGAAGCTTTCTTT	CASSWTGVTEAFF
TRBJ1-6	-	-	TRBV30	TGTGCCTGGAGTGCTCAGGGGTATAATTCACCCCTCCACTTT	CAWSAQGYNSPLHF
TRBJ2-1	-	-	TRBV19	TGTGCCAGTAGCCCCAAACAGGGATCCAAGAGGGCTTACAATGAGCAGTTCTTC	CASSPKQGSKRAYNEQFF
TRBJ2-1	-	-	TRBV28	TGTGCCAGCAGTCGACGACTAGACCATGAGCAGTTCTTC	CASSRRLDHEQFF
TRBJ1-2	TRBD1	-	TRBV14	TGTGCCAGCAGCCAAGACTCCCGACAGGGAAGCTTTGGCTACACCTTC	CASSQDSRQGSFGYTF
TRBJ2-1	TRBD2	-	TRBV4-1	TGCGCCAGCAGCCAAGATGGATCGGGGGGGCCAGGCAATGAGCAGTTCTTC	CASSQDGSGGPGNEQFF
TRBJ2-1	TRBD1	-	TRBV7-9	TGTGCCGGCAGCTTAAACCCCCGGGACAGGGTATTGAATGAGCAGTTCTTC	CAGSLNPRDRVLNEQFF
TRBJ2-2	TRBD2	-	TRBV9	TGTGCCAGCAGCGGCCCGGGACTAGCGGGGGGCACCGGGGAGCTGTTTTTT	CASSGPGLAGGTGELFF
TRBJ2-3	-	-	TRBV9	TGTGCCAGCAGCGTAGCGGTAAAGGACTTGGAGGAAGATACGCAGTATTTT	CASSVAVKDLEEDTQYF
TRBJ2-6	TRBD1	-	TRBV6-4	TGTGCCAGCAGTCCGGACAGGGGGGTATCTGGGGCCAACGTCCTGACTTTC	CASSPDRGVSGANVLTF
TRBJ1-5	TRBD1	-	TRBV24-1	TGTGCCACCAGTGATTCGAGGACAGGCCCGTTCAATCAGCCCCAGCATTTT	CATSDSRTGPFNQPQHF
TRBJ1-4	TRBD1	-	TRBV2	TGTGCCAGCAGTGAAGCAGGGACAGATAATGAAAAACTGTTTTTT	CASSEAGTDNEKLFF
TRBJ1-3	-	-	TRBV6-5	TGTGCCACCTTCTGGGCAGAAGGAAACACCATATATTTT	CATFWAEGNTIYF
TRBJ1-2	TRBD1	-	TRBV29-1	TGCAGCGTTCGGGACAGGGGAAACTCTGGCTACACCTTC	CSVRDRGNSGYTF
TRBJ1-1	-	once	TRBV5-4	TGTGCCAGCAGCCTCATACAGGGTGAAGCTTTCTTT	CASSLIQGEAFF
TRBJ1-1	TRBD1	-	TRBV24-1	TGTGCCACCAGTGAAACCAAGACAGGGGGTAAAGCTTTCTTT	CATSETKTGGKAFF
TRBJ2-7	-	-	TRBV4-1	TGCGCCAGCAGCCTTCGAGAGGGTGGAGCCTACGAGCAGTACTTC	CASSLREGGAYEQYF
TRBJ2-7	-	-	TRBV11-2	TGTGCCAGCAGCTTAGTTGCCGTGTTGAGCGGTTACGAGCAGTACTTC	CASSLVAVLSGYEQYF
TRBJ2-1	-	few	TRBV7-3	TGTGCCAGCAGCTTAGGGCAGGGGACGGGCAATGAGCAGTTCTTC	CASSLGQGTGNEQFF
TRBJ1-3	TRBD1	-	TRBV7-6	TGTGCCAGCAGCCCCGGGACAGGGGGACCAGGAAACACCATATATTTT	CASSPGTGGPGNTIYF
TRBJ1-2	-	-	TRBV6-2/TRBV6-3	TGTGCCAGCAGTTACTGGTTCTGGGGCCAGGACTATGGCTACACCTTC	CASSYWFWGQDYGYTF
TRBJ2-3	TRBD2	-	TRBV3-1/TRBV3-2	TGTGCCAGCACCGAAGGTAGCGGGGTGTCAGATACGCAGTATTTT	CASTEGSGVSDTQYF
TRBJ2-3	TRBD1	-	TRBV4-1	TGCGCCAGCAGCCAAACCCGGACAGGGATGGGAACAGATACGCAGTATTTT	CASSQTRTGMGTDTQYF
TRBJ2-1	TRBD2	-	TRBV10-2	TGCGCCAGCAGTGATCCCAGCGGGGGGCACTCCTACAATGAGCAGTTCTTC	CASSDPSGGHSYNEQFF
TRBJ2-2	-	-	TRBV18	TGTGCCAGCTCACCACCGGGGGGTGCGAACACCGGGGAGCTGTTTTTT	CASSPPGGANTGELFF
TRBJ2-3	TRBD2	-	TRBV7-8	TGTGCCAGCAGCTTAGAAGGCGGGGGGGGCACAGATACGCAGTATTTT	CASSLEGGGGTDTQYF
TRBJ2-3	TRBD1	-	TRBV28	TGTGCCAGCAGTTTTCCCGGACAGGGGATCACAGATACGCAGTATTTT	CASSFPGQGITDTQYF
TRBJ2-1	TRBD1	-	TRBV7-3	TGTGCCAGCAGCTCCGACAGGGGCAATGAGCAGTTCTTC	CASSSDRGNEQFF
TRBJ2-5	-	-	TRBV9	TGTGCCAGCAGCGTCGGAGGGTCGTGGCGAGAGACCCAGTACTTC	CASSVGGSWRETQYF
TRBJ2-4	TRBD1	-	TRBV18	TGTGCCAGCTCACCACAACAGGGGCTAGCCAAAAACATTCAGTACTTC	CASSPQQGLAKNIQYF
TRBJ1-4	-	-	TRBV24-1	TGTGCCACCGACAGAGAAGCAACTAATGAAAAACTGTTTTTT	CATDREATNEKLFF
TRBJ2-1	-	-	TRBV18	TGTGCCAGCTCACCGAACAGGGAGTCCTACAATGAGCAGTTCTTC	CASSPNRESYNEQFF
TRBJ2-5	-	-	TRBV14	TGTGCCAGCAGCCAGCCCGGGACACCGGCAGAGACCCAGTACTTC	CASSQPGTPAETQYF
TRBJ2-1	-	-	TRBV12-3/TRBV12-4	TGTGCCAGCAGTTTAATTGCGCGGGAGCAGTTCTTC	CASSLIAREQFF
TRBJ1-1	-	-	TRBV5-1	TGCGCCAGCAGCTTGGCTGCAGGGAACACTGAAGCTTTCTTT	CASSLAAGNTEAFF